This is a list of T cell receptor beta chains from one sample in a study of blood T cell repertoires in COVID-19. Clones were sequenced by immunoSEQ multiplex PCR, and TCRdb holds only the in-frame ones, with some missing. The sample lists roughly 260,000 clones; roughly nine tenths were seen once. The specimen was PBMCs or T cells enriched from blood (not recorded which). The receptors stem from a woman under 30 who had recovered from COVID-19. The CDR3 runs from the conserved cysteine through the conserved F or W. Fields, in order: D gene, V gene, J gene, clone size, CDR3 DNA, CDR3 protein. The D gene is left open where the match is weak. Clone size is not always given. Where it is, it says once, few, many or a class for expanded clones.

D gene: -
V gene: TRBV1
J gene: TRBJ2-6
clone size: -
CDR3 DNA: TGCACCAGCAGCCAAGATCTGGTAGAGAAAACTGGGGCCAACGTCCTGACTTTC
CDR3 protein: CTSSQDLVEKTGANVLTF

D gene: -
V gene: TRBV6-5
J gene: TRBJ2-2
clone size: -
CDR3 DNA: TGTGCCAGCAGTTACCTACAGGACCTGAACACCGGGGAGCTGTTTTTT
CDR3 protein: CASSYLQDLNTGELFF

D gene: TRBD1
V gene: TRBV6-5
J gene: TRBJ2-6
clone size: once
CDR3 DNA: TGTGCCAGCTTAACAGGGGATCGGCCCTTGACTTTC
CDR3 protein: CASLTGDRPLTF

D gene: TRBD1
V gene: TRBV27
J gene: TRBJ1-1
clone size: -
CDR3 DNA: TGTGCCAGCAGCTTCGGGACAGGGAACACTGAAGCTTTCTTT
CDR3 protein: CASSFGTGNTEAFF

D gene: TRBD1
V gene: TRBV7-8
J gene: TRBJ1-6
clone size: -
CDR3 DNA: TGTGCCAGCAGCCAGACCGGACAGGGGGCAGGTTCACCCCTCCACTTT
CDR3 protein: CASSQTGQGAGSPLHF

D gene: TRBD1
V gene: TRBV28
J gene: TRBJ1-5
clone size: -
CDR3 DNA: TGTGCCAGCAGTGACCTCTCAGGGGGCGCAAAGCCCCAGCATTTT
CDR3 protein: CASSDLSGGAKPQHF

D gene: -
V gene: TRBV21-1
J gene: TRBJ2-1
clone size: -
CDR3 DNA: TGTGCCAGCAGCAAAAGGGGGAGGAGGGAGGGCCACAATGAGCAGTTCTTC
CDR3 protein: CASSKRGRREGHNEQFF

D gene: TRBD1
V gene: TRBV4-2
J gene: TRBJ1-2
clone size: -
CDR3 DNA: TGTGCCAGCAGCCAAGGGAGGACAGGGTTCGGCTATGGCTACACCTTC
CDR3 protein: CASSQGRTGFGYGYTF

D gene: TRBD1
V gene: TRBV7-9
J gene: TRBJ2-7
clone size: -
CDR3 DNA: TGTGCCAGCAGCTGGGACCGGGACAGTAACTACGAGCAGTACTTC
CDR3 protein: CASSWDRDSNYEQYF

D gene: -
V gene: TRBV7-9
J gene: TRBJ1-4
clone size: -
CDR3 DNA: TGTGCCAGCAGCCCGCCGGACTCCAAGCACGAAAAACTGTTTTTT
CDR3 protein: CASSPPDSKHEKLFF

D gene: TRBD1
V gene: TRBV5-5
J gene: TRBJ1-4
clone size: once
CDR3 DNA: TGTGCCAGCAGCCATTTACAGGGGCGGGATGAAAAACTGTTTTTT
CDR3 protein: CASSHLQGRDEKLFF

D gene: -
V gene: TRBV6-5
J gene: TRBJ2-2
clone size: once
CDR3 DNA: TGTGCCAGCAGTTCAGGGGCAAGGGCCGGGGAGCTGTTTTTT
CDR3 protein: CASSSGARAGELFF

D gene: -
V gene: TRBV29-1
J gene: TRBJ1-1
clone size: -
CDR3 DNA: TGCAGCGTCCACTGGACTGGGAACACTGAAGCTTTCTTT
CDR3 protein: CSVHWTGNTEAFF

D gene: TRBD2
V gene: TRBV6-1
J gene: TRBJ2-1
clone size: -
CDR3 DNA: TGTGCCAGCAGTGAAATTACTAGCGGGGGGGAGGGTGAGCAGTTCTTC
CDR3 protein: CASSEITSGGEGEQFF

D gene: TRBD2
V gene: TRBV9
J gene: TRBJ2-1
clone size: -
CDR3 DNA: TGTGCCAGCAGCCCACCTCCGGGCCTAGCGGGAGAGGATGAGCAGTTCTTC
CDR3 protein: CASSPPPGLAGEDEQFF

D gene: -
V gene: TRBV24-1
J gene: TRBJ1-5
clone size: -
CDR3 DNA: TGTGCCACCAGTGCCGGGTCTAGTCAGCCCCAGCATTTT
CDR3 protein: CATSAGSSQPQHF

D gene: TRBD2
V gene: TRBV28
J gene: TRBJ2-1
clone size: -
CDR3 DNA: TGTGCCAGCACCCTACTAGCGGACGGAGACAATGAGCAGTTCTTC
CDR3 protein: CASTLLADGDNEQFF

D gene: -
V gene: TRBV30
J gene: TRBJ2-7
clone size: once
CDR3 DNA: TGTGCCTGGACCACTCCGGTCTTCCCCTACGAGCAGTACTTC
CDR3 protein: CAWTTPVFPYEQYF

D gene: TRBD2
V gene: TRBV12-5
J gene: TRBJ2-2
clone size: -
CDR3 DNA: TGTGCTAGTGGACCTGCGGGGGGGTACACCGGGGAGCTGTTTTTT
CDR3 protein: CASGPAGGYTGELFF

D gene: TRBD2
V gene: TRBV2
J gene: TRBJ2-1
clone size: -
CDR3 DNA: TGTGCCAGCCACCTGACTAGCGGGACCCCCACCGAGCAGTTCTTC
CDR3 protein: CASHLTSGTPTEQFF

D gene: -
V gene: TRBV27
J gene: TRBJ2-7
clone size: -
CDR3 DNA: TGTGCCAGCAGTTTGGGTTCTGGGGGGAGGTACGAGCAGTACTTC
CDR3 protein: CASSLGSGGRYEQYF

D gene: -
V gene: TRBV5-5
J gene: TRBJ1-5
clone size: -
CDR3 DNA: TGTGCCAGCAGGCGGCGCACGGATCAGCCCCAGCATTTT
CDR3 protein: CASRRRTDQPQHF

D gene: -
V gene: TRBV6-5
J gene: TRBJ1-2
clone size: -
CDR3 DNA: TGTGCCAGCAGTTACAAACCGTATACAGGGCTCTATGGCTACACCTTC
CDR3 protein: CASSYKPYTGLYGYTF

D gene: -
V gene: TRBV5-1
J gene: TRBJ2-1
clone size: -
CDR3 DNA: TGCGCCAGCAGCTCCAACAATGAGCAGTTCTTC
CDR3 protein: CASSSNNEQFF

D gene: TRBD1
V gene: TRBV6-2/TRBV6-3
J gene: TRBJ1-5
clone size: -
CDR3 DNA: TGTGCCAGCAGTTACCAGGGACAGTTAAGCAATCAGCCCCAGCATTTT
CDR3 protein: CASSYQGQLSNQPQHF

D gene: -
V gene: TRBV7-2
J gene: TRBJ2-7
clone size: -
CDR3 DNA: TGTGCCAGCAGCTTAGATCGGGTTGTGGCCTACGAGCAGTACTTC
CDR3 protein: CASSLDRVVAYEQYF

D gene: TRBD1
V gene: TRBV28
J gene: TRBJ2-7
clone size: -
CDR3 DNA: TGTGCCAGCAGTTCGCCGCCGGGACAGGGGCCCCACGAGCAGTACTTC
CDR3 protein: CASSSPPGQGPHEQYF

D gene: -
V gene: TRBV12-3/TRBV12-4
J gene: TRBJ2-3
clone size: -
CDR3 DNA: TGTGCCAGCAGGGACTGGTTGGCAGATACGCAGTATTTT
CDR3 protein: CASRDWLADTQYF

D gene: -
V gene: TRBV9
J gene: TRBJ2-3
clone size: -
CDR3 DNA: TGTGCCAGCAGCGTACGCGGCGGGCCAGATACGCAGTATTTT
CDR3 protein: CASSVRGGPDTQYF

D gene: TRBD1
V gene: TRBV9
J gene: TRBJ2-3
clone size: -
CDR3 DNA: TGTGCCAGCAGCCAGGGGGCGGGAAGCACAGATACGCAGTATTTT
CDR3 protein: CASSQGAGSTDTQYF

D gene: TRBD2
V gene: TRBV10-1
J gene: TRBJ2-1
clone size: -
CDR3 DNA: TGCGCCAGCAGTCCGGGAGGGGCCGATGAGCAGTTCTTC
CDR3 protein: CASSPGGADEQFF

D gene: TRBD1
V gene: TRBV2
J gene: TRBJ2-1
clone size: -
CDR3 DNA: TGTGCCACCCATGGGGGCAGGGGGCTCTACAATGAGCAGTTCTTC
CDR3 protein: CATHGGRGLYNEQFF